The T cell receptor beta chain under discussion was sequenced for a study of shared T cell receptors in the human thymus. CDR1 and CDR2 from the germline V gene are MDHEN and SYDVKM. The CDR3 covers 20 residues. V was shortened by 1 base and J by 0 bases, with 19 bases between the two germline ends. Assay used: immunoSEQ multiplex PCR; TCRdb lists only in-frame clones, some missing. Of more than 550,000 clones in the sample, approximately 85% were seen once. This clone was detected once. These records were also assigned to another study, of human thymus T cells.

Sequenced material: thymocytes. The chain combines TRBV28 with TRBJ1-6, with D tentatively TRBD1 (6 bases). The TCR sequence derives from a girl under three years old with a congenital heart defect. The CDR3 protein is CASSLFGTDADSSYNSPLHF. The CDR3 DNA is TGTGCCAGCAGTTTATTCGGGACCGACGCGGACAGCTCCTATAATTCACCCCTCCACTTT.